This TCR beta chain was sequenced during a study of CD8 T cells in Susac syndrome. cDNA came from around 0.5 to 1 ug RNA primed by random hexamers. One entry per CDR3 protein, called by TCRdb with MiXCR from the immunoSEQ multiplex PCR reads. The top ten hold under 0.15% of the sample, which has about 430,000 distinct CDR3 sequences, roughly 85% seen once. The CDR3 consists of 15 residues. Germline loops: CDR1 SGHDT, CDR2 YYEEEE. Trimming cost V 4 bases and J 7 bases; bases outside gene matches: 12. This sequence was found in a human donor with multiple sclerosis. The sample was CD8+ T cells from PBMCs. This chain joins TRBV5-6 and TRBJ1-1; 8 bases match TRBD1. This chain's CDR3 is CASSRVGTGLGEAFF. CDR3 DNA: TGTGCCAGCAGCAGAGTTGGGACAGGCCTAGGTGAAGCTTTCTTT.